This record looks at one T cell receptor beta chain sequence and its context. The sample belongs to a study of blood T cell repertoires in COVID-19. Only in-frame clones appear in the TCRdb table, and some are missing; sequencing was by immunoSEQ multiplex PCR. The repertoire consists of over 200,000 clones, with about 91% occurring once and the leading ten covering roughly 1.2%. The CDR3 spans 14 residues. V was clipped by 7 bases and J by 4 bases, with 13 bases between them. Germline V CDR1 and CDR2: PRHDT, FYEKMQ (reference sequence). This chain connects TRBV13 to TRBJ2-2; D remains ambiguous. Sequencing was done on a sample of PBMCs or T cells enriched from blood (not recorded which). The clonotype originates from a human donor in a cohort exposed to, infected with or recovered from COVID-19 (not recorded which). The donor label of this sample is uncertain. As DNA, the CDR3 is TGTGCCAGCACGGAGTTAGTGAGCACCGGGGAGCTGTTTTTT. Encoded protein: CASTELVSTGELFF.